These 21 T cell receptor beta chains were all obtained from the same sample, sequenced in a study of identical twins. TCRdb re-called the 5' RACE reads with MiXCR, one entry per CDR3 protein. This table holds some 900,000 distinct CDR3 sequences, 9% to 15% found once. The data were also submitted as part of a second study, on yellow fever vaccine responses in identical twins.

The specimen sequenced was PBMCs. The receptors come from a woman between 18 and 29 years old in good health.

The chain couples TRBV10-3 to TRBJ2-6, with 8 bases matching TRBD1. Per germline, CDR1 ENHRY and CDR2 SYGVKD. This CDR3 is 14 amino acids long. V trimming: 7 bases; J trimming: 2 bases; junction bases outside the gene matches: 1. CDR3 sequence (DNA): TGTGCCATCAACAGGGGGGCTGGGGCCAACGTCCTGACTTTC. It translates to CAINRGAGANVLTF.

At least ten counts were recorded for this clonotype. The V and J genes are TRBV9 and TRBJ2-3; TRBD2 aligns across 11 bases. CDR3 length: 16 residues. The germline CDR1 and CDR2 sequences are SGDLS and YYNGEE. V was pared by 3 bases and J by 6 bases, with 9 bases of the junction left unmatched. CDR3 nucleotides: TGTGCCAGCAGCGGAACTACTAGCGGGAGTTCGGATACGCAGTATTTT. Translated: CASSGTTSGSSDTQYF. The full variable domain, with the rest looked up from reference TRBV9 and TRBJ2-3, is DSGVTQTPKHLITATGQRVTLRCSPRSGDLSVYWYQQSLDQGLQFLIQYYNGEERAKGNILERFSAQQFPDLHSELNLSSLELGDSALYFCASSGTTSGSSDTQYFGPGTRLTVL.

This sequence joins TRBV12-3 or TRBV12-4 and TRBJ1-1, with D uncertain. This CDR3 spans 14 amino acids. The V end lost 6 bases, the J end lost 0 bases, and 11 bases lay between the germline ends. In DNA form, the CDR3 reads TGTGCCAGCAGAACCTTAGATTTGAACACTGAAGCTTTCTTT. This codes for CASRTLDLNTEAFF.

Only a few counts were recorded for this clonotype. The chain couples TRBV5-6 to TRBJ1-2; D is uncertain. This CDR3 spans 16 amino acids. Germline CDR1 reads SGHDT; CDR2 reads YYEEEE. The V end lost 0 bases, the J end lost 3 bases, and 15 bases lay between the germline ends. In DNA, the CDR3 is TGTGCCAGCAGCTTGGGGCACTCCCAAACGTACTATGGCTACACCTTC. Translation gives CASSLGHSQTYYGYTF.

The V and J genes are TRBV20-1 and TRBJ2-3; D is undetermined. Trimming removed 4 bases from V and 8 bases from J, with 16 bases in between. Germline CDR1 reads DFQATT; CDR2 reads SNEGSKA (reference sequence). The CDR3 contains 13 residues. CDR3 DNA sequence: TGCAGTGCTACCCTCCCCGGTTTGGGTACGCAGTATTTT. Protein sequence: CSATLPGLGTQYF.

This clonotype has only a few counts. The chain combines TRBV11-2 with TRBJ1-1; tentative D call: TRBD1 (5 bases). V was cut by 6 bases and J by 0 bases, with 14 bases left in between. Germline V gene lookup returns CDR1 SGHAT and CDR2 FQNNGV. CDR3 length: 15 residues. The CDR3 coding sequence is TGTGCCAGCAGGACCAACAGGAAAGTGAACACTGAAGCTTTCTTT. As protein: CASRTNRKVNTEAFF.

This clonotype was observed a handful of times. The chain employs TRBV29-1 and TRBJ2-1; 10 bases are a match to TRBD1. V shed 7 bases and J 4 bases; nucleotides not matched to a gene: 4. From germline, CDR1 is SQVTM and CDR2 ANQGSEA. There are 13 residues in the CDR3. CDR3 DNA sequence: TGCAGCGCAGGGACAGGGGTTTACAATGAGCAGTTCTTC. This encodes CSAGTGVYNEQFF.

This clonotype was seen repeatedly, ten times or more. The chain carries TRBV20-1 and TRBJ2-7; D may be TRBD1 or TRBD2 (6 bases each). Trimming stripped 1 base from V and 6 bases from J, with 7 bases between. The CDR3 is made up of 11 amino acids. Looked up from germline, CDR1 is DFQATT and CDR2 is SNEGSKA (reference sequence). The CDR3 reads CSARAGAEQYF. CDR3 bases: TGCAGTGCTAGAGCGGGGGCCGAGCAGTACTTC.

The rearrangement joins TRBV5-1 to TRBJ2-2; D ambiguous. Trimming left V 0 bases short and J 0 bases short, with 9 bases between. Germline CDR1 and CDR2: SGHRS and YFSETQ. The CDR3 is 16 residues long. CDR3 nucleotides: TGCGCCAGCAGCTTGGGTCATCGCCCGAACACCGGGGAGCTGTTTTTT. This encodes CASSLGHRPNTGELFF.

This clonotype was picked up a small number of times. CDR3 protein: CAITLDREKSYTF. In DNA, the CDR3 is TGTGCCATCACCTTGGACAGGGAAAAAAGCTACACCTTC. The rearrangement uses TRBV10-3 and TRBJ1-2; 8 bases line up with TRBD1. J gave up 9 bases and V 7 bases, and 10 bases lay outside the gene matches. CDR1 and CDR2 from the germline V gene are ENHRY and SYGVKD. CDR3 length: 13 residues.

The chain couples TRBV12-5 to TRBJ2-2, with 9 bases aligning to TRBD2. J gave up 0 bases and V 0 bases, and 2 bases lay outside the gene matches. Germline V gene lookup returns CDR1 LGHNT and CDR2 FRNRAP. The CDR3 contains 17 residues. The CDR3 loop reads CASGLVPSGANTGELFF. CDR3 coding DNA: TGTGCTAGTGGTTTGGTTCCTAGCGGGGCGAACACCGGGGAGCTGTTTTTT.

This chain links TRBV6-5 with TRBJ2-7; TRBD1 matches 8 bases. This CDR3 is built from 18 residues. The germline gives CDR1 MNHEY, CDR2 SVGAGI. Germline trimming cut 0 bases from V and 4 bases from J; bases unmatched to any gene: 14. CDR3 sequence reads: CASSYSDPRGPWAYEQYF. The CDR3 nucleotides read TGTGCCAGCAGTTACTCGGACCCCAGGGGGCCGTGGGCGTACGAGCAGTACTTC.

CDR3 protein: CSARPPRGNQETQYF. The CDR3 DNA sequence: TGCAGTGCTAGACCCCCCCGGGGAAACCAAGAGACCCAGTACTTC. This chain joins TRBV20-1 and TRBJ2-5, with D possibly being TRBD2 (5 bases). Trimming took 2 bases from V and 0 from J, leaving 13 bases between them. The CDR3 totals 15 residues. Germline V gene sequence: CDR1 DFQATT, CDR2 SNEGSKA (reference sequence).

V is TRBV10-3 and J is TRBJ2-1; possible D gene TRBD2, 5 bases. V was shortened by 0 bases and J by 4 bases, with 10 bases between the two germline ends. The length of the CDR3 is 15 residues. CDR1 is ENHRY and CDR2 is SYGVKD in the germline V gene. Here the CDR3 DNA reads TGTGCCATCAGTGAGTCTCAAGCGGAATACAATGAGCAGTTCTTC. Translation: CAISESQAEYNEQFF.

This chain uses TRBV2 with TRBJ2-1; 7 positions match TRBD2. The V segment lost 3 bases and the J segment 9 bases; nucleotides outside the gene matches: 14. Germline CDR1 is SNHLY and CDR2 is FYNNEI. This CDR3 spans 16 amino acids. The CDR3 here is CASSDQGGAIWGEQFF. The CDR3 DNA sequence: TGTGCCAGCAGTGACCAGGGAGGGGCCATCTGGGGTGAGCAGTTCTTC.

The table lists this clonotype with many counts. As DNA, the CDR3 is TGTGCCACCAGCAGCCGTTTGGGCGGGGAGCTGTTTTTT. Protein sequence: CATSSRLGGELFF. J is TRBJ2-2 and V is TRBV15; no clear D gene. The CDR3 is made up of 13 amino acids. Between the trimmed V and J ends, which lost 3 bases and 7 bases, there was a span of 9 bases. Germline lookup yields CDR1 LNHNV and CDR2 YYDKDF (reference sequence).

The table lists this clonotype with many counts. The chain employs TRBV12-3 or TRBV12-4 and TRBJ2-1, with TRBD1 matching 9 bases. Trimming removed 7 bases from V and 8 bases from J; junction bases left unmatched: 9. The CDR3 consists of 14 residues. The DNA for the CDR3 is TGTGCCAGCAAACCGGGACAGGGTTTGGATGAGCAGTTCTTC. This codes for CASKPGQGLDEQFF.

The chain joins TRBV20-1 to TRBJ2-6; a possible D gene is TRBD2 (5 bases). Germline CDR1 reads DFQATT; CDR2 reads SNEGSKA (reference sequence). The V and J ends lost 5 bases and 0 bases respectively, with 14 bases between them. The length of the CDR3 is 16 residues. The CDR3 DNA sequence: TGCAGTGCTCTCGGAGGAACCTACTCTGGGGCCAACGTCCTGACTTTC. Translation gives CSALGGTYSGANVLTF.

This clonotype was detected a few times. The chain links TRBV6-1 to TRBJ1-2; 7 bases are shared with TRBD1. This CDR3 comprises 14 residues. The junction had 7 bases not matched to a gene; V was cut back by 3 bases and J by 6 bases. In germline, CDR1 is MNHNS, CDR2 SASEGT. The CDR3 loop reads CASSDRGKADGYTF. As DNA, the CDR3 is TGTGCCAGCAGTGACAGGGGGAAGGCGGATGGCTACACCTTC.

The chain joins TRBV5-1 to TRBJ1-6, with 9 bases lining up with TRBD1. Germline loops: CDR1 SGHRS, CDR2 YFSETQ. This CDR3 spans 16 amino acids. With 3 bases clipped from V and 7 bases from J, the junction kept 8 bases outside the gene matches. This chain's CDR3 is CASSSSPGQGNSPLHF. For the CDR3, the DNA is TGCGCCAGCAGCTCGTCCCCGGGACAGGGAAATTCACCCCTCCACTTT.

This clonotype was observed many times. The gene calls are TRBV12-3 or TRBV12-4 and TRBJ1-3, with D perhaps matching TRBD1 (6 bases). V gave up 8 bases and J gave up 4 bases, with 15 bases separating them. This CDR3 region has 14 residues. CDR3 amino acids: CASRLGGGGNTIYF. In DNA, the CDR3 is TGTGCCAGCCGACTTGGAGGGGGAGGAAACACCATATATTTT.